This is a list of T cell receptor beta chains from one sample in a study of T cells in localized non-small cell lung cancer. Produced via immunoSEQ multiplex PCR; TCRdb's table is partial and in-frame only. The sample has roughly 90,000 clones; roughly 88% are singletons. The sequenced sample was PBMCs, obtained before any cancer treatment. These receptors originate from a woman aged 40-69 years with stage II squamous cell lung carcinoma. CDR3s include the opening cysteine and the closing phenylalanine or tryptophan. Fields, in order: D gene, J gene, clone size, V gene, CDR3 protein, CDR3 DNA. A D gene is named only where the DNA matches it firmly. The size entry is marked missing in some rows and otherwise reads once, few, many or a size class.

D gene: .
J gene: TRBJ2-7
clone size: .
V gene: TRBV19
CDR3 protein: CASSQLLGYEQYF
CDR3 DNA: TGTGCCAGTAGTCAACTCTTGGGCTACGAGCAGTACTTC

D gene: .
J gene: TRBJ2-7
clone size: .
V gene: TRBV19
CDR3 protein: CASSMERTSAYEQYF
CDR3 DNA: TGTGCCAGTAGCATGGAAAGGACTTCAGCCTACGAGCAGTACTTC

D gene: TRBD1
J gene: TRBJ1-5
clone size: .
V gene: TRBV28
CDR3 protein: CATLGQGDGQPQHF
CDR3 DNA: TGTGCCACCCTTGGACAGGGGGACGGTCAGCCCCAGCATTTT

D gene: .
J gene: TRBJ1-3
clone size: .
V gene: TRBV29-1
CDR3 protein: CSVRANSGNTIYF
CDR3 DNA: TGCAGCGTTCGGGCAAACTCTGGAAACACCATATATTTT

D gene: TRBD2
J gene: TRBJ2-3
clone size: .
V gene: TRBV5-4
CDR3 protein: CASSFPGGDTQYF
CDR3 DNA: TGTGCCAGCAGCTTTCCGGGAGGAGATACGCAGTATTTT

D gene: TRBD1
J gene: TRBJ1-4
clone size: .
V gene: TRBV7-8
CDR3 protein: CASSLGGQGEAEKLFF
CDR3 DNA: TGTGCCAGCAGTCTAGGGGGTCAGGGGGAAGCTGAAAAACTGTTTTTT

D gene: .
J gene: TRBJ2-1
clone size: .
V gene: TRBV6-6
CDR3 protein: CASREGGGVVNEQFF
CDR3 DNA: TGTGCCAGCCGAGAGGGGGGAGGGGTCGTGAATGAGCAGTTCTTC

D gene: .
J gene: TRBJ2-2
clone size: .
V gene: TRBV2
CDR3 protein: CASSERRTRGGTGELFF
CDR3 DNA: TGTGCCAGCAGTGAACGACGAACCAGGGGAGGCACCGGGGAGCTGTTTTTT

D gene: .
J gene: TRBJ1-1
clone size: .
V gene: TRBV4-1
CDR3 protein: CASSQNLDSFEAFF
CDR3 DNA: TGCGCCAGCAGCCAGAACCTCGACAGCTTTGAAGCTTTCTTT

D gene: .
J gene: TRBJ1-2
clone size: .
V gene: TRBV20-1
CDR3 protein: CSALGYGYTF
CDR3 DNA: TGCAGTGCACTGGGCTATGGCTACACCTTC

D gene: .
J gene: TRBJ1-1
clone size: .
V gene: TRBV6-1
CDR3 protein: CASGENTEAFF
CDR3 DNA: TGTGCCAGTGGGGAGAACACTGAAGCTTTCTTT

D gene: .
J gene: TRBJ2-6
clone size: .
V gene: TRBV5-1
CDR3 protein: CASSAAHATRLSGANVLTF
CDR3 DNA: TGCGCCAGCAGCGCGGCGCATGCGACCCGCCTATCTGGGGCCAACGTCCTGACTTTC

D gene: .
J gene: TRBJ2-3
clone size: .
V gene: TRBV15
CDR3 protein: CATSRDLNTDTQYF
CDR3 DNA: TGTGCCACCAGCAGAGATTTGAACACAGATACGCAGTATTTT

D gene: .
J gene: TRBJ1-1
clone size: .
V gene: TRBV5-4
CDR3 protein: CASSLIGSNTEAFF
CDR3 DNA: TGTGCCAGCAGCTTAATAGGATCGAACACTGAAGCTTTCTTT

D gene: TRBD1
J gene: TRBJ1-1
clone size: .
V gene: TRBV6-6
CDR3 protein: CASSSGTGGAFF
CDR3 DNA: TGTGCCAGCAGTTCCGGGACAGGGGGAGCTTTCTTT

D gene: .
J gene: TRBJ1-2
clone size: .
V gene: TRBV6-5
CDR3 protein: CASSSDRTYGYTF
CDR3 DNA: TGTGCCAGCAGTTCCGACAGGACCTATGGCTACACCTTC

D gene: TRBD2
J gene: TRBJ2-1
clone size: few
V gene: TRBV6-5
CDR3 protein: CASRAPSGGLSEQFF
CDR3 DNA: TGTGCCAGCAGGGCGCCTAGCGGGGGCCTCTCGGAGCAGTTCTTC

D gene: .
J gene: TRBJ1-4
clone size: .
V gene: TRBV18
CDR3 protein: CASSPVLPSQSTNEKLFF
CDR3 DNA: TGTGCCAGCTCACCAGTCTTACCGTCGCAGTCAACTAATGAAAAACTGTTTTTT

D gene: .
J gene: TRBJ1-5
clone size: .
V gene: TRBV7-8
CDR3 protein: CASSLAGTWNQPQHF
CDR3 DNA: TGTGCCAGCAGCTTAGCGGGGACTTGGAATCAGCCCCAGCATTTT

D gene: .
J gene: TRBJ2-7
clone size: .
V gene: TRBV4-1
CDR3 protein: CASSQDARANYEQYF
CDR3 DNA: TGCGCCAGCAGCCAAGATGCAAGGGCTAACTACGAGCAGTACTTC

D gene: TRBD1
J gene: TRBJ1-2
clone size: .
V gene: TRBV28
CDR3 protein: CASSPQGARSGYTF
CDR3 DNA: TGTGCCAGCAGTCCACAGGGGGCGCGAAGTGGCTACACCTTC

D gene: .
J gene: TRBJ2-7
clone size: .
V gene: TRBV29-1
CDR3 protein: CSAMEGYEQYF
CDR3 DNA: TGCAGCGCAATGGAGGGCTACGAGCAGTACTTC

D gene: TRBD1
J gene: TRBJ1-1
clone size: .
V gene: TRBV11-2
CDR3 protein: CASSYRGMNTEAFF
CDR3 DNA: TGTGCCAGCAGCTACAGGGGCATGAACACTGAAGCTTTCTTT

D gene: .
J gene: TRBJ2-7
clone size: .
V gene: TRBV11-3
CDR3 protein: CASSLRGNYEQYF
CDR3 DNA: TGTGCCAGCAGCTTAAGGGGAAACTACGAGCAGTACTTC

D gene: .
J gene: TRBJ1-4
clone size: once
V gene: TRBV6-5
CDR3 protein: CASSYDGKEKLFF
CDR3 DNA: TGTGCCAGCAGTTACGATGGAAAGGAAAAACTGTTTTTT

D gene: TRBD2
J gene: TRBJ2-2
clone size: once
V gene: TRBV10-3
CDR3 protein: CAISEGLAGLNTGELFF
CDR3 DNA: TGTGCCATCAGTGAAGGACTAGCGGGGCTTAACACCGGGGAGCTGTTTTTT

D gene: .
J gene: TRBJ2-2
clone size: .
V gene: TRBV6-1
CDR3 protein: CASSEALTARNTGELFF
CDR3 DNA: TGTGCCAGCAGTGAAGCCCTAACGGCCCGAAACACCGGGGAGCTGTTTTTT

D gene: .
J gene: TRBJ1-2
clone size: .
V gene: TRBV29-1
CDR3 protein: CSVEDAPGSGYTF
CDR3 DNA: TGCAGCGTTGAAGACGCTCCGGGTAGCGGCTACACCTTC

D gene: .
J gene: TRBJ1-2
clone size: .
V gene: TRBV7-6
CDR3 protein: CASSPVDNYGYTF
CDR3 DNA: TGTGCCAGCAGCCCAGTAGATAACTATGGCTACACCTTC

D gene: .
J gene: TRBJ2-6
clone size: .
V gene: TRBV5-1
CDR3 protein: CASHLPKAGANVLTF
CDR3 DNA: TGCGCCAGCCACCTTCCCAAGGCGGGGGCCAACGTTCTGACTTTC

D gene: TRBD1
J gene: TRBJ1-2
clone size: .
V gene: TRBV5-1
CDR3 protein: CASKAGQGNYGYTF
CDR3 DNA: TGCGCCAGCAAGGCGGGACAGGGGAACTATGGCTACACCTTC

D gene: .
J gene: TRBJ2-6
clone size: .
V gene: TRBV10-3
CDR3 protein: CAIRDTGANVLTF
CDR3 DNA: TGTGCCATCAGGGACACTGGGGCCAACGTCCTGACTTTC

D gene: .
J gene: TRBJ1-2
clone size: .
V gene: TRBV18
CDR3 protein: CASSPGDGYTF
CDR3 DNA: TGTGCCAGCTCACCCGGCGATGGCTACACCTTC

D gene: .
J gene: TRBJ1-5
clone size: .
V gene: TRBV5-1
CDR3 protein: CASSLEGGGNQPQHF
CDR3 DNA: TGCGCCAGCAGCTTGGAGGGGGGAGGCAATCAGCCCCAGCATTTT

D gene: .
J gene: TRBJ1-1
clone size: .
V gene: TRBV10-1
CDR3 protein: CASSESQTGNTEAFF
CDR3 DNA: TGCGCCAGCAGTGAGTCGCAAACGGGGAACACTGAAGCTTTCTTT

D gene: .
J gene: TRBJ1-2
clone size: .
V gene: TRBV29-1
CDR3 protein: CSVALGGGYTF
CDR3 DNA: TGCAGCGTGGCCCTAGGGGGGGGCTACACCTTC

D gene: .
J gene: TRBJ1-3
clone size: .
V gene: TRBV9
CDR3 protein: CASSVSSRRPGNTIYF
CDR3 DNA: TGTGCCAGCAGCGTTAGTAGCAGGCGGCCTGGAAACACCATATATTTT

D gene: TRBD1
J gene: TRBJ2-1
clone size: .
V gene: TRBV7-2
CDR3 protein: CASSSQTGGSYNEQFF
CDR3 DNA: TGTGCCAGCAGCTCTCAGACAGGGGGCTCCTACAATGAGCAGTTCTTC

D gene: TRBD1
J gene: TRBJ2-1
clone size: .
V gene: TRBV28
CDR3 protein: CASSLLGQGPNEQFF
CDR3 DNA: TGTGCCAGCAGTTTATTGGGACAGGGACCGAATGAGCAGTTCTTC

D gene: .
J gene: TRBJ2-1
clone size: .
V gene: TRBV6-4
CDR3 protein: CASSDSPEGEQFF
CDR3 DNA: TGTGCCAGCAGTGACTCCCCGGAGGGCGAGCAGTTCTTC

D gene: .
J gene: TRBJ2-2
clone size: .
V gene: TRBV15
CDR3 protein: CATSNLLTGELFF
CDR3 DNA: TGTGCCACCAGCAATCTCCTCACCGGGGAGCTGTTTTTT

D gene: .
J gene: TRBJ1-2
clone size: .
V gene: TRBV7-9
CDR3 protein: CASSPNSRGVNYGYTF
CDR3 DNA: TGTGCCAGCAGCCCCAACTCTAGGGGAGTAAACTATGGCTACACCTTC

D gene: .
J gene: TRBJ2-7
clone size: .
V gene: TRBV5-1
CDR3 protein: CASSLVGGVYEQYF
CDR3 DNA: TGCGCCAGCAGCTTGGTGGGGGGCGTCTACGAGCAGTACTTC

D gene: .
J gene: TRBJ1-2
clone size: .
V gene: TRBV5-4
CDR3 protein: CASSTALSYGYTF
CDR3 DNA: TGTGCCAGCAGTACGGCCCTTAGCTATGGCTACACCTTC

D gene: .
J gene: TRBJ1-4
clone size: once
V gene: TRBV5-4
CDR3 protein: CASSTGVTNEKLFF
CDR3 DNA: TGTGCCAGCAGCACGGGGGTGACTAATGAAAAACTGTTTTTT

D gene: .
J gene: TRBJ2-7
clone size: .
V gene: TRBV18
CDR3 protein: CASSPPGQGPRSWEQYF
CDR3 DNA: TGTGCCAGCTCACCGCCTGGACAAGGACCCCGGAGTTGGGAGCAGTACTTC

D gene: TRBD2
J gene: TRBJ2-7
clone size: .
V gene: TRBV7-8
CDR3 protein: CASSLVPSGSHEQYF
CDR3 DNA: TGTGCCAGCAGCTTAGTGCCTAGCGGGAGCCACGAGCAGTACTTC

D gene: .
J gene: TRBJ1-1
clone size: .
V gene: TRBV12-5
CDR3 protein: CASGQPSGTWNTEAFF
CDR3 DNA: TGTGCTAGTGGTCAGCCCTCCGGGACATGGAACACTGAAGCTTTCTTT

D gene: .
J gene: TRBJ1-5
clone size: few
V gene: TRBV11-2
CDR3 protein: CASSLGQSQPQHF
CDR3 DNA: TGTGCCAGCAGCCTTGGACAATCCCAGCCCCAGCATTTT

D gene: .
J gene: TRBJ2-1
clone size: .
V gene: TRBV2
CDR3 protein: CASSEERLLEQFF
CDR3 DNA: TGTGCCAGCAGTGAAGAAAGGCTTCTCGAGCAGTTCTTC

D gene: .
J gene: TRBJ1-1
clone size: .
V gene: TRBV6-4
CDR3 protein: CASSERGNTEAFF
CDR3 DNA: TGTGCCAGCAGTGAGCGTGGGAACACTGAAGCTTTCTTT

D gene: TRBD2
J gene: TRBJ2-1
clone size: .
V gene: TRBV6-1
CDR3 protein: CASTRTSGVYNEQFF
CDR3 DNA: TGTGCCAGCACTCGAACTAGCGGGGTATACAATGAGCAGTTCTTC

D gene: TRBD1
J gene: TRBJ2-5
clone size: once
V gene: TRBV10-1
CDR3 protein: CASSSTGGGVLQETQYF
CDR3 DNA: TGCGCCAGCAGTTCGACAGGGGGAGGGGTCCTTCAAGAGACCCAGTACTTC